The 3 T cell receptor beta chains given below trace back to one sample, sequenced in a study of blood T cell repertoires in COVID-19. This table comes from immunoSEQ multiplex PCR, and its TCRdb copy is limited to in-frame clones, with some not included. The table has hundreds of thousands of clones, approximately 89% seen once. Sample: PBMCs or T cells enriched from blood (not recorded which). The receptors stem from a woman in her thirties or forties with acute COVID-19.

The chain recombines TRBV4-3 with TRBJ1-5, with a weak D call TRBD1 (6 bases). Trimming left V 8 bases short and J 7 bases short, with 18 bases between. The CDR3 is made up of 14 amino acids. The V gene's germline CDR1 is LGHNA and CDR2 YSLEER. The chain's CDR3 is CASSRGRAEQPQHF. For the CDR3, the DNA is TGCGCCAGCTCCAGGGGCAGGGCCGAACAGCCCCAGCATTTT.

This chain uses TRBV4-1 with TRBJ2-1, with D possibly TRBD2 on 6 matching bases. V lost 3 bases and J lost 7, with 16 bases in between. The CDR3 sequence is 15 residues long. The germline CDR1 and CDR2 sequences are MGHRA and YSYEKL. In DNA form, the CDR3 reads TGCGCCAGCAGCCATCCGACGGGAGACGGAAATGAGCAGTTCTTC. Its translation is CASSHPTGDGNEQFF.

The V and J genes are TRBV5-1 and TRBJ1-3; 7 bases line up with TRBD1. CDR3 size: 14 residues. V shed 4 bases, J shed 4 bases, and the junction held 5 bases outside the gene matches. CDR1 and CDR2 (germline): SGHRS, YFSETQ. The CDR3 spells CASSLTGDGNTIYF. The CDR3 DNA reads TGCGCCAGCAGCCTCACAGGGGACGGAAACACCATATATTTT.